The 29 T cell receptor beta chains below come from one sample, sequenced in a study of cytomegalovirus exposure and HLA in healthy donors. Primers for the PCR totalled 60 Vbeta and 13 Jbeta. Measured with immunoSEQ multiplex PCR; TCRdb has only the in-frame clones, and not every one. The repertoire table contains some 200,000 clones. What was sequenced was PBMCs. These receptors all stem from a man aged 25-40 years in good health and CMV-seronegative.

About this clone itself: The same CDR3 also results from other DNA sequences found in this sample. The chain uses TRBV19 and TRBJ1-5; TRBD1 matches at 7 bases. With V trimmed by 3 bases and J by 1 base, 3 bases remained unmatched. This CDR3 has 15 residues. From germline, CDR1 is LNHDA and CDR2 SQIVND (reference sequence). CDR3 in amino acids: CASSILGQSNQPQHF. The CDR3 DNA follows: TGTGCCAGTAGTATCTTGGGACAGAGCAATCAGCCCCAGCATTTT.

The V gene is TRBV19, the J gene TRBJ1-4; a possible D gene is TRBD1 (6 bases). Per germline, CDR1 LNHDA and CDR2 SQIVND (reference sequence). Trimming left V 6 bases short and J 3 bases short, with 8 bases between. CDR3 size: 13 residues. The CDR3 loop is CASRTGSNEKLFF. The CDR3 bases are TGTGCCAGTAGAACAGGGTCTAATGAAAAACTGTTTTTT.

The chain carries TRBV14 and TRBJ1-1, with D tentatively TRBD1 (5 bases). The V and J ends lost 1 base and 4 bases respectively, with 10 bases between them. The length of the CDR3 is 14 residues. The V gene's germline CDR1 is SGHDN and CDR2 FVKESK. The CDR3: CASSQGGRATEAFF. CDR3 sequence (DNA): TGTGCCAGCAGCCAAGGCGGCAGGGCCACTGAAGCTTTCTTT.

This rearrangement joins TRBV6-1 to TRBJ2-3; 10 bases line up with TRBD1. In germline, CDR1 is MNHNS, CDR2 SASEGT. Trimming at V came to 2 bases and at J to 2 bases, leaving 4 bases not matched to a gene. This CDR3 is built from 16 residues. Here the CDR3 reads CASSELGQGPTDTQYF. The CDR3 DNA reads TGTGCCAGCAGTGAATTGGGACAGGGGCCCACAGATACGCAGTATTTT.

The chain employs TRBV10-3 and TRBJ2-7; the D gene is possibly TRBD2 (6 bases). Germline CDR1 reads ENHRY; CDR2 reads SYGVKD. The CDR3 is 16 residues long. The V end lost 3 bases, the J end lost 1 base, and 16 bases lay between the germline ends. CDR3 residues: CAISDPRAGSSYEQYF. CDR3 sequence (DNA): TGTGCCATCAGTGACCCCCGGGCGGGGTCATCCTACGAGCAGTACTTC.

The chain links TRBV28 to TRBJ2-7; possible D gene TRBD1, 6 bases. The V end lost 3 bases, the J end lost 4 bases, and 13 bases lay between the germline ends. CDR3 length: 14 residues. The germline gives CDR1 MDHEN, CDR2 SYDVKM. DNA of the CDR3: TGTGCCAGCAGTTTCACCGGGACATTGTACGAGCAGTACTTC. Protein sequence: CASSFTGTLYEQYF.

Of note for this clone: This same CDR3 is encoded by further DNA sequences in the sample. The chain is built from TRBV6-5 and TRBJ2-7; D is unresolved. The length of the CDR3 is 12 residues. Germline CDR1 reads MNHEY; CDR2 reads SVGAGI. Trimming pared 5 bases from V and 2 bases from J, leaving 7 bases between. Written as DNA, the CDR3 is TGTGCCAGCAGTCCTGGAGCCTACGAGCAGTACTTC. It translates to CASSPGAYEQYF.

The chain recombines TRBV27 with TRBJ1-5, with 8 positions matching TRBD1. The CDR3 has 17 amino acids. Germline V lookup: CDR1 MNHEY, CDR2 SMNVEV (reference sequence). With 5 bases clipped from V and 1 base from J, the junction kept 10 bases outside the gene matches. The CDR3: CASSPRQGPTSNQPQHF. The CDR3 region has the DNA TGTGCCAGCAGTCCCCGACAGGGGCCAACGAGCAATCAGCCCCAGCATTTT.

The V gene is TRBV5-1, the J gene TRBJ1-3, with D unresolved. V was pared by 7 bases and J by 0 bases, with 11 bases between. The germline V gene encodes CDR1 SGHRS and CDR2 YFSETQ. The CDR3 consists of 14 residues. The CDR3, as DNA: TGCGCCAGCCAACTTGGAGCCTCTGGAAACACCATATATTTT. Translating it yields CASQLGASGNTIYF.

The gene calls are TRBV4-1 and TRBJ2-2; 10 bases agree with TRBD1. Germline V CDR1 and CDR2: MGHRA, YSYEKL. V was pared by 1 base and J by 0 bases, with 8 bases of the junction left unmatched. The CDR3 is 19 residues long. In nucleotides, the CDR3 is TGCGCCAGCAGCCAAGCGAGGGACAGGGGCTATACGAACACCGGGGAGCTGTTTTTT. It translates to CASSQARDRGYTNTGELFF.

The rearrangement links TRBV19 to TRBJ2-2; no definite D call. V dropped 1 base and J dropped 5 bases, with 14 bases sitting between them. In germline, CDR1 is LNHDA, CDR2 SQIVND (reference sequence). The length of the CDR3 is 16 residues. CDR3 protein: CASSIAARVTTGELFF. The CDR3 region has the DNA TGTGCCAGTAGTATAGCGGCACGGGTGACGACCGGGGAGCTGTTTTTT. Based on the CDR3 plus reference TRBV19 and TRBJ2-2, the full variable domain is DGGITQSPKYLFRKEGQNVTLSCEQNLNHDAMYWYRQDPGQGLRLIYYSQIVNDFQKGDIAEGYSVSREKKESFPLTVTSAQKNPTAFYLCASSIAARVTTGELFFGEGSRLTVL.

The chain uses TRBV2 and TRBJ2-7; TRBD1 aligns across 8 bases. V lost 6 bases, J lost 2 bases, and 6 bases stayed unmatched. CDR1 is SNHLY and CDR2 is FYNNEI in the germline V gene. The CDR3 has 14 amino acids. The CDR3 sequence: CASRPQGVPYEQYF. The CDR3 coding sequence is TGTGCCAGCAGGCCACAGGGGGTCCCCTACGAGCAGTACTTC. Full variable domain (missing parts from reference TRBV2 and TRBJ2-7): EPEVTQTPSHQVTQMGQEVILRCVPISNHLYFYWYRQILGQKVEFLVSFYNNEISEKSEIFDDQFSVERPDGSNFTLKIRSTKLEDSAMYFCASRPQGVPYEQYFGPGTRLTVT.

The genes are TRBV28 and TRBJ1-4; D unresolved. The germline V gene encodes CDR1 MDHEN and CDR2 SYDVKM. CDR3 length: 11 residues. The V gene lost 7 bases and the J gene lost 5 bases, with 5 bases spanning the gap. The DNA of the CDR3 is TGTGCCAGCACCTCGAATGAAAAACTGTTTTTT. This encodes CASTSNEKLFF.

This chain joins TRBV19 and TRBJ2-7; 12 nucleotides line up with TRBD2. Germline trimming cut 4 bases from V and 6 bases from J; bases unmatched to any gene: 4. Germline V lookup: CDR1 LNHDA, CDR2 SQIVND (reference sequence). This CDR3 is 14 amino acids long. CDR3 DNA sequence: TGTGCCAGTAGTAGACTAGCGGGAGACGGCGAGCAGTACTTC. Residues: CASSRLAGDGEQYF.

The gene calls are TRBV7-9 and TRBJ1-1, with 11 bases aligning to TRBD1. V shed 5 bases, J shed 5 bases, and the junction held 7 bases outside the gene matches. The CDR3 length is 15 residues. CDR1 is SEHNR and CDR2 is FQNEAQ in the germline V gene (reference sequence). CDR3 in DNA: TGTGCCAGCAGCCCCCAGGGGACAGGGGGGACTGAAGCTTTCTTT. It translates to CASSPQGTGGTEAFF.

The chain recombines TRBV5-1 with TRBJ1-1; a weak D match, TRBD1 (5 bases). From germline, CDR1 is SGHRS and CDR2 YFSETQ. The CDR3 spans 15 residues. The V gene lost 0 bases and the J gene lost 4 bases, with 13 bases spanning the gap. The CDR3 DNA reads as TGCGCCAGCAGCTTGGATGTGTCGGGGGGCACTGAAGCTTTCTTT. This codes for CASSLDVSGGTEAFF.

The chain carries TRBV5-6 and TRBJ2-7, with D unresolved. The V end lost 2 bases, the J end lost 0 bases, and 9 bases lay between the germline ends. The CDR3 extends over 14 amino acids. Germline CDR1 SGHDT, CDR2 YYEEEE. CDR3 in DNA: TGTGCCAGCAGCTTAACCCCTAGCTCCTACGAGCAGTACTTC. This codes for CASSLTPSSYEQYF.

V is TRBV29-1 and J is TRBJ1-1, with unresolved D. Deletions cut 7 bases from V and 8 bases from J, with 20 bases between. The CDR3 sequence is 13 residues long. Germline V gene data show CDR1 as SQVTM and CDR2 as ANQGSEA. CDR3 amino acids: CSDREGIRGEAFF. CDR3 bases: TGCAGCGATCGGGAGGGAATTCGGGGAGAAGCTTTCTTT.

The chain couples TRBV5-1 to TRBJ2-5; TRBD1 aligns across 11 bases. The germline V gene has CDR1 SGHRS and CDR2 YFSETQ. There are 17 residues in the CDR3. Losses at the gene ends were 4 bases for V and 5 bases for J; bases not matched to a gene: 13. CDR3 DNA: TGCGCCAGCAGCCCCGGACAGGGGGCAGGTAATGGCGAGACCCAGTACTTC. Translated: CASSPGQGAGNGETQYF.

The chain has TRBV21-1 and TRBJ1-1; no check of the table's D call, TRBD1, against the DNA was made. TRBV21-1 is a pseudogene locus. The CDR3 sequence is 12 residues long. CDR3 coding DNA: TGTGCCAGCGACCAGAAGGGGTTTGAAGCTTTCTTT. Its translation: CASDQKGFEAFF.

J is TRBJ2-7 and V is TRBV7-9, with D unclear. CDR1 and CDR2 from the germline V gene are SEHNR and FQNEAQ (reference sequence). The germline V and J ends were trimmed by 10 bases and 5 bases, with 18 bases remaining between them. This CDR3 contains 13 residues. The CDR3 DNA follows: TGTGCCACGGCGGTGCTCATGCCCCACGAGCAGTACTTC. Translated, it gives CATAVLMPHEQYF.

This chain connects TRBV19 to TRBJ2-1; D is unclear. Trimming pared 3 bases from V and 9 bases from J, leaving 9 bases between. The germline V gene encodes CDR1 LNHDA and CDR2 SQIVND (reference sequence). This CDR3 spans 12 amino acids. CDR3 DNA sequence: TGTGCCAGTAGTATGGAGTTGGGTGAGCAGTTCTTC. Translation: CASSMELGEQFF.

V and J are TRBV11-2 and TRBJ2-5, with a tentative D call TRBD2 (6 bases). Germline-derived CDR1 and CDR2 are SGHAT and FQNNGV. The CDR3 contains 15 residues. Trimming shortened V by 2 bases and J by 2 bases, and 12 bases separated the two germline ends. DNA of the CDR3: TGTGCCAGCAGCTTAAGGAGGGGTTGGCAAGAGACCCAGTACTTC. Protein sequence: CASSLRRGWQETQYF.

V and J are TRBV4-1 and TRBJ1-2, with D possibly matching TRBD1 (5 bases). The CDR3 is 15 amino acids. Germline V gene lookup returns CDR1 MGHRA and CDR2 YSYEKL. With 3 bases removed from V and 4 bases from J, the gap between germline ends came to 15 bases. The CDR3: CASSHPGGGIYGYTF. The CDR3 DNA follows: TGCGCCAGCAGCCATCCTGGGGGGGGAATCTATGGCTACACCTTC.

The gene calls are TRBV5-5 and TRBJ2-5; 8 nucleotides agree with TRBD1. The germline CDR1 and CDR2 sequences are SGHKS and YYEKEE (reference sequence). There are 16 residues in the CDR3. The junction had 12 bases not matched to a gene; V was cut back by 3 bases and J by 5 bases. CDR3 region: CASSSTHTGGGETQYF. The CDR3 DNA reads TGTGCCAGCAGCTCGACGCACACAGGGGGAGGTGAGACCCAGTACTTC.

The V gene is TRBV28, the J gene TRBJ1-5; 11 bases line up with TRBD1. From germline, CDR1 is MDHEN and CDR2 SYDVKM. V lost 6 bases, J lost 5 bases, and 3 bases stayed unmatched. The CDR3 runs to 14 residues. The CDR3 DNA sequence: TGTGCCAGCAGCCAGGGACAGGGGGATCAGCCCCAGCATTTT. The encoded protein is CASSQGQGDQPQHF.

The gene calls are TRBV9 and TRBJ1-4; D remains ambiguous. From germline, CDR1 is SGDLS and CDR2 YYNGEE. V was shortened by 0 bases and J by 4 bases, with 13 bases between the two germline ends. This CDR3 comprises 16 residues. The DNA of the CDR3 is TGTGCCAGCAGCGTAGCATCGGCAGGCTTTAATGAAAAACTGTTTTTT. Protein sequence: CASSVASAGFNEKLFF.

To note about this clone: The junction does not match germline at one end; this may be a read error. V gene TRBV4-2 combines with J gene TRBJ1-2; no clear D gene. The CDR3 totals 11 residues. Germline V CDR1 and CDR2: LGHNA, YNFKEQ. CDR3 sequence: CASSQDGGYAF. The CDR3 DNA follows: TGTGCCAGCAGCCAAGATGGCGGCTACGCCTTC.

This rearrangement joins TRBV7-9 to TRBJ2-5; 8 nucleotides agree with TRBD1. Matching the DNA end better, TRBJ2-7 makes the J call doubtful. This CDR3 has 13 residues. CDR1 and CDR2 from the germline V gene are SEHNR and FQNEAQ (reference sequence). CDR3 in DNA: TGTGCCAGCAGCCAGGGACAGGATTACGAGCAGTACTTC. Its protein is CASSQGQDYEQYF.